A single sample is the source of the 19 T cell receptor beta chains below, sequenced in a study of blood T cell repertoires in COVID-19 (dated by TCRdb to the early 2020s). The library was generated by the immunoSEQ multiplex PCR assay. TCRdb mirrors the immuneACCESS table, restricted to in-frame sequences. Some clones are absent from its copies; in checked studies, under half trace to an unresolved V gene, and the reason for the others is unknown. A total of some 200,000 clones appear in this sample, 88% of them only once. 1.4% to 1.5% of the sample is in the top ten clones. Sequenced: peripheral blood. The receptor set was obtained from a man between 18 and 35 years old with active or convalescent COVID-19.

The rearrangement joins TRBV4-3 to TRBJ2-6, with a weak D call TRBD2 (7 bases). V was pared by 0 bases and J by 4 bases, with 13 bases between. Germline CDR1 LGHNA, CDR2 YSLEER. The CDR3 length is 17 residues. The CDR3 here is CASSQDRGAQGANVLTF. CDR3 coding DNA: TGCGCCAGCAGCCAAGATCGGGGGGCGCAAGGGGCCAACGTCCTGACTTTC.

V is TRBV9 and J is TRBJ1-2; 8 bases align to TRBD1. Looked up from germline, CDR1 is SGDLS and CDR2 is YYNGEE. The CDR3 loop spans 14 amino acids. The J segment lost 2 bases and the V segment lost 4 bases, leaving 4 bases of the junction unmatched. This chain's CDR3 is CASSPGQDNYGYTF. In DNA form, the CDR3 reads TGTGCCAGCAGCCCGGGACAGGACAACTATGGCTACACCTTC.

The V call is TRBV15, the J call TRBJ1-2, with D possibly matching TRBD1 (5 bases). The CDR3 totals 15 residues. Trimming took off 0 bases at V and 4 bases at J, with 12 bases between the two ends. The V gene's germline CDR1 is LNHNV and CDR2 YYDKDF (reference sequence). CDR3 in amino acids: CATSRDNQGGYGYTF. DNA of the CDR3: TGTGCCACCAGCAGAGATAATCAGGGAGGCTATGGCTACACCTTC.

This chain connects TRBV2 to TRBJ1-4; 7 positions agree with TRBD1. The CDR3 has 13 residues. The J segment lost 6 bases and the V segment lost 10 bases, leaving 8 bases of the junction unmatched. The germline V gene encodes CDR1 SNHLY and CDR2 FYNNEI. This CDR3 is CAIKGGQYEKLFF. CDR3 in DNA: TGTGCCATCAAGGGGGGACAGTATGAAAAACTGTTTTTT.

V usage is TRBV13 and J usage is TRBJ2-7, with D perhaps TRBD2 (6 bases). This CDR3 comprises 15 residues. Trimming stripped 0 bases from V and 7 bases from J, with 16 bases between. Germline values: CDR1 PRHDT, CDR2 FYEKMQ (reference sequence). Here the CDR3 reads CASSLGLAVGIEQYF. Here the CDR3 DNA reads TGTGCCAGCAGCTTAGGACTAGCAGTAGGAATTGAGCAGTACTTC.

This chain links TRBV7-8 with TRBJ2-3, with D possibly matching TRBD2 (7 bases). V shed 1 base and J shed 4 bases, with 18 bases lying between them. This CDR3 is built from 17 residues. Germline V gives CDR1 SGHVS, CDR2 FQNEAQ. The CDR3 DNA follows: TGTGCCAGCAGCTTAGGGTCGGCGGGGGCCATCGCAGATACGCAGTATTTT. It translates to CASSLGSAGAIADTQYF.

Here the CDR3 DNA reads TGTGCCAGCGGGAGGGCCTCCTACAATGAGCAGTTCTTC. Its translation is CASGRASYNEQFF. The chain joins TRBV7-3 to TRBJ2-1; TRBD2 agrees at 7 bases. Germline CDR1 SGHTA, CDR2 FQGTGA. Trimming removed 8 bases from V and 0 bases from J; junction bases left unmatched: 1. The CDR3 consists of 13 residues.

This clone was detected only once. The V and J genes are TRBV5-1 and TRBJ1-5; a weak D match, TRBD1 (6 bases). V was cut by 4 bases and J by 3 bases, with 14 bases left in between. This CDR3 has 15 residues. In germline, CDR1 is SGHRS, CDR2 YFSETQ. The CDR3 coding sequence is TGCGCCAGCAGCCTTACAGGGACCTTCAATCAGCCCCAGCATTTT. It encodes CASSLTGTFNQPQHF. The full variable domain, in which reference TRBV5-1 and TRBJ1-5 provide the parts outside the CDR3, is KAGVTQTPRYLIKTRGQQVTLSCSPISGHRSVSWYQQTPGQGLQFLFEYFSETQRNKGNFPGRFSGRQFSNSRSEMNVSTLELGDSALYLCASSLTGTFNQPQHFGDGTRLSIL.

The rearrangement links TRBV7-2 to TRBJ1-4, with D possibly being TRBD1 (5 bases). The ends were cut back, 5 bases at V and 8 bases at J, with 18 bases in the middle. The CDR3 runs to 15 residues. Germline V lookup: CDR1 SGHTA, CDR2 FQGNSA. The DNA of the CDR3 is TGTGCCAGCAGCCTCGCGGAACACAGGACAGAAAAACTGTTTTTT. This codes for CASSLAEHRTEKLFF. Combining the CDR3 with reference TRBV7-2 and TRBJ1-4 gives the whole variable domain GAGVSQSPSNKVTEKGKDVELRCDPISGHTALYWYRQSLGQGLEFLIYFQGNSAPDKSGLPSDRFSAERTGGSVSTLTIQRTQQEDSAVYLCASSLAEHRTEKLFFGSGTQLSVL.

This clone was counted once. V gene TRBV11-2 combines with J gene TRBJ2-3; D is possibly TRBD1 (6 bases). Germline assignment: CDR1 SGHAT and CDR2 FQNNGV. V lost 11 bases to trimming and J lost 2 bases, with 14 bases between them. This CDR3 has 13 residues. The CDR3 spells CAGGQSYTDTQYF. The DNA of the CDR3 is TGTGCCGGCGGACAGAGTTACACAGATACGCAGTATTTT.

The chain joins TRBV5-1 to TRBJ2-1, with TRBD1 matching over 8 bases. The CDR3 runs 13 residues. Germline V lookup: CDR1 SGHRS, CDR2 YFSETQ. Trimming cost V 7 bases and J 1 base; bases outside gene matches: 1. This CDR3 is CASGQGSYNEQFF. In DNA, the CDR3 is TGCGCCAGCGGACAGGGTTCCTACAATGAGCAGTTCTTC.

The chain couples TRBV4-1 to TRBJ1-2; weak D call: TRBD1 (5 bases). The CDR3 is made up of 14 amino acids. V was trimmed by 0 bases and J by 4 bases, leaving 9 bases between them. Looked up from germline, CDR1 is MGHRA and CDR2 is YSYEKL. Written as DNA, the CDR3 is TGCGCCAGCAGCCAAGATAGGACACCCTATGGCTACACCTTC. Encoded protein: CASSQDRTPYGYTF.

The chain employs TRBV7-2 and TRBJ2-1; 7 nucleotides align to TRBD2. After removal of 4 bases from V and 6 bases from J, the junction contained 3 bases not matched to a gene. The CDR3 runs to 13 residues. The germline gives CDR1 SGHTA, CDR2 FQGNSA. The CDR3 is CASSYSGFNEQFF. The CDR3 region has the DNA TGTGCCAGCAGCTATAGCGGGTTCAATGAGCAGTTCTTC.

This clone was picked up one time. This CDR3 reads CASSESLGGRNTEAFF. CDR3 in DNA: TGCGCCAGCAGTGAGTCTCTGGGGGGTCGGAACACTGAAGCTTTCTTT. The chain carries TRBV10-1 and TRBJ1-1; possibly TRBD1 for D (5 bases). Germline V CDR1 and CDR2: WNHNN, SYGVQD (reference sequence). This CDR3 contains 16 residues. V lost 0 bases and J lost 1, with 12 bases in between.

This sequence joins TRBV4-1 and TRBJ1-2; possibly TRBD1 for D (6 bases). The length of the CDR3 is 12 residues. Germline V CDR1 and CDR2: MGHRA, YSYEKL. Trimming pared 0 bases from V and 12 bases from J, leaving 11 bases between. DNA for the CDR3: TGCGCCAGCAGCCAAGAGGGGGCGCGAAACACCTTC. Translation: CASSQEGARNTF.

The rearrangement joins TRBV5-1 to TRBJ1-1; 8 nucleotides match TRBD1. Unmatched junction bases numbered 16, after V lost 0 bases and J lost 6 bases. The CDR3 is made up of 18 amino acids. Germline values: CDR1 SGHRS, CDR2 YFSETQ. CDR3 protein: CASSLVGTGPHAGSEAFF. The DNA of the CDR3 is TGCGCCAGCAGCTTGGTCGGGACAGGCCCCCATGCCGGGTCTGAAGCTTTCTTT.

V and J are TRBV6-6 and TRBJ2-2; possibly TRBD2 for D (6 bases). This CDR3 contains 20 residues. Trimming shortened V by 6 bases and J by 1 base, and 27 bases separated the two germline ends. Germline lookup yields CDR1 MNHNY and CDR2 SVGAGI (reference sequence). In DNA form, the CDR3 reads TGTGCCAGCAGCCGGCAGGGAGGTGTGGGAGGTAGCAAGAACACCGGGGAGCTGTTTTTT. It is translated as CASSRQGGVGGSKNTGELFF.

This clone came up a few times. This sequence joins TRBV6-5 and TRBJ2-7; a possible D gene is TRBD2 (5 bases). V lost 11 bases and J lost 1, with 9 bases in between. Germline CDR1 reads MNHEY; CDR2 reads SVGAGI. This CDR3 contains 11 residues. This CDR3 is CAGRGSYEQYF. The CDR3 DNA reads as TGTGCCGGCCGGGGTTCCTACGAGCAGTACTTC.

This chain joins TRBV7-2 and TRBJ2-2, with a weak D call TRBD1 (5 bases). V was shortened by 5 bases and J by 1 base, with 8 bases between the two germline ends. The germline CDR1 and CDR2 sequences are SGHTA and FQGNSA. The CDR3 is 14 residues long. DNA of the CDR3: TGTGCCAGCAGCCTGACAGTGAACACCGGGGAGCTGTTTTTT. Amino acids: CASSLTVNTGELFF.